A selection of T cell receptor beta chains follows, all from one sample in a study of glioma-infiltrating T cells. TCRdb analysed the multiplex PCR reads with MiXCR anew, one entry per CDR3 protein. The profile shows roughly 350,000 distinct CDR3 sequences, less than 50% of them singletons. The sequencing sample was made of glioma tissue, nonneoplastic brain tissue, or PBMCs (not recorded which). These receptors all come from a human donor with low-grade glioma or glioblastoma, undergoing nonglioma brain surgery, or in good health (not recorded which). The CDR3 runs from the conserved cysteine through the conserved F or W. D genes are given only for firm matches. Not all rows give a size; the values are once, few, many and, for expanded clones, a class.

D gene	J gene	V gene	clone size	CDR3 DNA	CDR3 protein
TRBD1	TRBJ2-5	TRBV12-3/TRBV12-4	NA	TGTGCCAGCAGTTTCGGGACAGGGTTTGAGGAGACCCAGTACTTC	CASSFGTGFEETQYF
NA	TRBJ1-4	TRBV5-1	few	TGCGCCAGCAGCTTGAGCTCCGGGGCTAATGAAAAACTGTTTTTT	CASSLSSGANEKLFF
NA	TRBJ1-1	TRBV10-3	NA	TGTGCCATCAGGGAGGACGGGAACACTGAAGCTTTCTTT	CAIREDGNTEAFF
NA	TRBJ2-2	TRBV6-6	NA	TGTGCCAGCAGGGGGGACGGGGCCTCGAACACCGGGGAGCTGTTTTTT	CASRGDGASNTGELFF
NA	TRBJ2-5	TRBV7-6	NA	TGTGCCAGCAGCTCCTCTGAGAGGAAGACCCAGTACTTC	CASSSSERKTQYF
TRBD1	TRBJ2-5	TRBV6-1	many	TGTGCCAGCCTTACAGGGGGCCGAGTGACCCAGTACTTC	CASLTGGRVTQYF
NA	TRBJ1-2	TRBV6-2/TRBV6-3	many	TGTGCCAGCGTTGGACCCGCAGCCGCTGGCTACACCTTC	CASVGPAAAGYTF
NA	TRBJ1-1	TRBV6-5	few	TGTGCCAGCGGTTTACCGGGGTACATGAACACTGAAGCTTTCTTT	CASGLPGYMNTEAFF
NA	TRBJ1-4	TRBV4-1	few	TGCGCCAGCAGCCAAGCGCGGCTCGCTAATGAAAAACTGTTTTTT	CASSQARLANEKLFF
TRBD1	TRBJ2-7	TRBV5-1	NA	TGCGCCAGCAGCTCGACAGGGGATTTTGGCCTCGAGCAGTACTTC	CASSSTGDFGLEQYF
NA	TRBJ2-7	TRBV6-2/TRBV6-3	many	TGTGCCAGCAGTTACTACTCCTACGAGCAGTACTTC	CASSYYSYEQYF
NA	TRBJ2-5	TRBV6-2/TRBV6-3	many	TGTGCCAGCAGTTATCGAGAAGAGACCCAGTACTTC	CASSYREETQYF
TRBD2	TRBJ2-1	TRBV28	few	TGTGCCAGCAGTTTATCTAGCGGGAGTGTGAATGAGCAGTTCTTC	CASSLSSGSVNEQFF
NA	TRBJ1-4	TRBV20-1	NA	TGCAGTGCTAGCGAACAGGCAGCTAATGAAAAACTGTTTTTT	CSASEQAANEKLFF
TRBD2	TRBJ2-3	TRBV7-6	NA	TGTGCCAGCAGCCGTGGACTAGCGGGATGGTCAGATACGCAGTATTTT	CASSRGLAGWSDTQYF
NA	TRBJ1-1	TRBV29-1	NA	TGCAGCGTTGAGGGGGGCGCAGGTGAAGCTTTCTTT	CSVEGGAGEAFF
NA	TRBJ1-1	TRBV27	many	TGTGCCAGCAGTTTATCCTGGAACACTGAAGCTTTCTTT	CASSLSWNTEAFF
TRBD2	TRBJ2-1	TRBV20-1	few	TGCAGTGCTCGACTAGCGGGAATCAATGAGCAGTTCTTC	CSARLAGINEQFF
TRBD1	TRBJ2-6	TRBV27	few	TGTGCCAGCAGTTACAGGGGCCCCTTCTCGACTGGGGCCAACGTCCTGACTTTC	CASSYRGPFSTGANVLTF
TRBD1	TRBJ1-6	TRBV7-6	NA	TGTGCCAGCAGCCCCGAGGGACAGTTTAATTCACCCCTCCACTTT	CASSPEGQFNSPLHF
NA	TRBJ2-1	TRBV7-2	NA	TGTGCCAGCAGCTTATCAGGGAACAATGAGCAGTTCTTC	CASSLSGNNEQFF
TRBD2	TRBJ2-7	TRBV20-1	few	TGCAGTGCCATACCCTTCCCCCTAGCGGGATTGACCTACGAGCAGTACTTC	CSAIPFPLAGLTYEQYF
TRBD1	TRBJ2-7	TRBV27	many	TGTGCCAGCGGGACAGGCCTCTCCTACGAGCAGTACTTC	CASGTGLSYEQYF
NA	TRBJ2-7	TRBV7-2	few	TGTGCCAGCAGCCCCTATCAGGGGTCAATTCTCGAGCAGTACTTC	CASSPYQGSILEQYF
NA	TRBJ1-1	TRBV12-3/TRBV12-4	NA	TGTGCCAGCAGTTTCGGAGGGCCTGAAGCTTTCTTT	CASSFGGPEAFF
NA	TRBJ2-7	TRBV4-1	NA	TGCGCCAGCAGCCAAGATCCCTCCCTGGACAGCTACGAGCAGTACTTC	CASSQDPSLDSYEQYF
TRBD1	TRBJ2-5	TRBV6-1	NA	TGTGCCAGCAGTCTCTTTCCAGGACAGGGGAGAGAGACCCAGTACTTC	CASSLFPGQGRETQYF
NA	TRBJ1-3	TRBV2	NA	TGTGCCAGCGACACGACTGGAAACACCATATATTTT	CASDTTGNTIYF
TRBD2	TRBJ2-3	TRBV6-6	NA	TGTGCCAGCAGAAAGCCTAAGTATAGCGGGAGTGGCACAGATACGCGGTATTTT	CASRKPKYSGSGTDTRYF
TRBD1	TRBJ2-2	TRBV19	NA	TGTGCCAGTAGCCCTGACAGGGGGCATGTCGGGGAGCTGTTTTTT	CASSPDRGHVGELFF
NA	TRBJ2-7	TRBV5-8	few	TGTGCCAGCAGCTTAGGTTTCGAGCAGTACTTC	CASSLGFEQYF
NA	TRBJ1-5	TRBV6-5	NA	TGTGCCAGCAGGACTCGAAGCAATCAGCCCCAGCATTTT	CASRTRSNQPQHF
NA	TRBJ1-1	TRBV28	NA	TGTGCAACTGTGGACCGGAACACTGAAGCTTTCTTT	CATVDRNTEAFF
NA	TRBJ2-1	TRBV18	NA	TGTGCCAGCTCACGGACAGAGACCTACAATGAGCAGTTCTTC	CASSRTETYNEQFF
NA	TRBJ2-6	TRBV20-1	NA	TGCAGTGCTGTCAACAGTCTTCGGAGAGGGGCCAACGTCCTGACTTTC	CSAVNSLRRGANVLTF
TRBD1	TRBJ2-7	TRBV28	many	TGTGCCAGCAGTTGGACAGGGGTAAGGGCCGAGCAGTACTTC	CASSWTGVRAEQYF
TRBD1	TRBJ1-2	TRBV30	once	TGTGCCGCCACAGGGGGCGATACGCATGGCTACACCTTC	CAATGGDTHGYTF
NA	TRBJ2-6	TRBV28	NA	TGTGCCAGCAGGCCCGGACAGAGTATATCTGGGGCCAACGTCCTGACTTTC	CASRPGQSISGANVLTF
NA	TRBJ2-1	TRBV25-1	few	TGTGCCAGCCGCAAATTACGGGGCAATGAGCAGTTCTTC	CASRKLRGNEQFF
NA	TRBJ1-3	TRBV28	NA	TGTGCCAGCAGTTTACAAGGGGCCCTTTCTGGAAACACCATATATTTT	CASSLQGALSGNTIYF
NA	TRBJ2-1	TRBV6-1	many	TGTGCCAGCAGTGAAATGGCACAGTCCTACAATGAGCAGTTCTTC	CASSEMAQSYNEQFF
TRBD2	TRBJ2-7	TRBV20-1	many	TGCAGTGCTCGGACTAGCGGGAGCTACGAGCAGTACTTC	CSARTSGSYEQYF
NA	TRBJ2-1	TRBV6-2/TRBV6-3	many	TGTGCCAGCAAGTTGCAGGGGCCCTACAATGAGCAGTTCTTC	CASKLQGPYNEQFF
TRBD2	TRBJ2-3	TRBV3-1	NA	TGTGCCAGCAGCCAAGAAACGGGGGGAGATACGCAGTATTTT	CASSQETGGDTQYF
NA	TRBJ2-3	TRBV11-2	NA	TGTGCCAGCAGCTTAGCTGGACGGCACACAGATACGCAGTATTTT	CASSLAGRHTDTQYF
TRBD2	TRBJ2-2	TRBV20-1	NA	TGCAGTGCTAGAGATCTTAGCGGGTTAAACACCGGGGAGCTGTTTTTT	CSARDLSGLNTGELFF
TRBD1	TRBJ2-7	TRBV6-1	few	TGTGCCATCAGTGAGTCCGGGACAGGGGGCGCCTACGAGCAGTACTTC	CAISESGTGGAYEQYF
NA	TRBJ2-7	TRBV2	NA	TGTGCCAGCACGGTAGGGAAGTCCCTCTTACGCGAGCAGTACTTC	CASTVGKSLLREQYF
TRBD2	TRBJ2-1	TRBV7-2	few	TGTGCCAGCAGGCGCCCGGGCGGGAGAAACAATGAGCAGTTCTTC	CASRRPGGRNNEQFF
NA	TRBJ1-5	TRBV4-1	few	TGCGCCAGCAGCCAAGATGGACGCAATCAGCCCCAGCATTTT	CASSQDGRNQPQHF
NA	TRBJ1-2	TRBV20-1	many	TGCAGTGCCAGCCTGGGAACTAACTATGGCTACACCTTC	CSASLGTNYGYTF
NA	TRBJ1-5	TRBV19	NA	TGTGCCAGTAGTAGGGCTTTGGGTCCCAATCAGCCCCAGCATTTT	CASSRALGPNQPQHF
NA	TRBJ1-6	TRBV7-3	once	TGTGCCAGCAGCCCGAGACAGAATTCACCCCTCGACTTT	CASSPRQNSPLDF
NA	TRBJ2-3	TRBV7-9	NA	TGTGCCAGCAGCTTAGCACCTCGCAAAGATACGCAGTATTTT	CASSLAPRKDTQYF
TRBD1	TRBJ1-5	TRBV20-1	few	TGCAGTGCTAGAGACCCACAGGGGGCGATCGGCAATCAGCCCCAGCATTTT	CSARDPQGAIGNQPQHF
NA	TRBJ1-5	TRBV7-2	many	TGTGCCAGCAGCCCATGGCTCGGCAATCAGCCCCAGCATTTT	CASSPWLGNQPQHF
NA	TRBJ1-1	TRBV10-3	few	TGTGCCATAGGTGGGGGCGCAGGTGGGTCGGCCATGAACACTGAAGCTTTCTTT	CAIGGGAGGSAMNTEAFF